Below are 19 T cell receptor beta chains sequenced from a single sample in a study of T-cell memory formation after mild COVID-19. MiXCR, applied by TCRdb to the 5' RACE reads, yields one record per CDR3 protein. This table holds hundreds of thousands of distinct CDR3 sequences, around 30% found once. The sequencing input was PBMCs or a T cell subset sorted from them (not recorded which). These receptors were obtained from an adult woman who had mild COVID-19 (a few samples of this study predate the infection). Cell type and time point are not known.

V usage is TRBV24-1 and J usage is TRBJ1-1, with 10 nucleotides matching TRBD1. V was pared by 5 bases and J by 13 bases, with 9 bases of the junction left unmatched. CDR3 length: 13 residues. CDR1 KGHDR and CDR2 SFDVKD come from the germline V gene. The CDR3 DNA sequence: TGTGCCACCAGTGGGGGACAGGGGTTTAAAGATTTCTTT. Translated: CATSGGQGFKDFF.

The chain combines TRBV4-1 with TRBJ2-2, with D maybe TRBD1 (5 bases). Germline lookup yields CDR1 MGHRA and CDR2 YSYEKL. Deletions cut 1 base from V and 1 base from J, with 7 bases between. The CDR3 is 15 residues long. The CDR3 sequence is CASSQVRGNTGELFF. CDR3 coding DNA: TGCGCCAGCAGCCAAGTTAGGGGGAACACCGGGGAGCTGTTTTTT.

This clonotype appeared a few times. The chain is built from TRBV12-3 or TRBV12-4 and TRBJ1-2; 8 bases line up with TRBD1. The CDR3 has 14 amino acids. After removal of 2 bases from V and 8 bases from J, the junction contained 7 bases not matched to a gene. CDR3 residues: CASSLSQGATGYTF. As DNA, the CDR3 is TGTGCCAGCAGTTTATCCCAGGGGGCCACCGGCTACACCTTC.

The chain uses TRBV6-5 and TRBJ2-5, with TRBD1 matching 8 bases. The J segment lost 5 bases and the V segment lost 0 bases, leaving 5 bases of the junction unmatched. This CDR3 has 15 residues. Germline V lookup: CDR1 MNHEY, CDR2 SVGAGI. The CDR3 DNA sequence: TGTGCCAGCAGTTACTCCCTTACAGGGGGGGAGACCCAGTACTTC. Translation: CASSYSLTGGETQYF.

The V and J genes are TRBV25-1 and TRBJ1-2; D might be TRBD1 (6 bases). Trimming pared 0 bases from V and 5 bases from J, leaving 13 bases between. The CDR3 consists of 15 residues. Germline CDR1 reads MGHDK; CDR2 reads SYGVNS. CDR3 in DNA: TGTGCCAGCAGTGAATACGGGGGGCCCGGGTATGGCTACACCTTC. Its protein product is CASSEYGGPGYGYTF.

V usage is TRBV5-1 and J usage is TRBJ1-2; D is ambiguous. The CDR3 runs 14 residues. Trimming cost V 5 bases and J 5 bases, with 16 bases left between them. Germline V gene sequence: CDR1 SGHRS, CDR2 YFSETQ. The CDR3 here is CASRISSGEYGYTF. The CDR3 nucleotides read TGCGCCAGCAGGATATCCTCCGGGGAGTATGGCTACACCTTC.

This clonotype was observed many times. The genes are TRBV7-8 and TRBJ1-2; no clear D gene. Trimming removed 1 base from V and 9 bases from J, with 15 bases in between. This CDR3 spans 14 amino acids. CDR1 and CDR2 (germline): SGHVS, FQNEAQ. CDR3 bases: TGTGCCAGCAGCTTAGATCTGGCCACCCAAAGCTACACCTTC. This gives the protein CASSLDLATQSYTF. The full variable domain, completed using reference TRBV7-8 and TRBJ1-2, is GAGVSQSPRYKVAKRGQDVALRCDPISGHVSLFWYQQALGQGPEFLTYFQNEAQLDKSGLPSDRFFAERPEGSVSTLKIQRTQQEDSAVYLCASSLDLATQSYTFGSGTRLTVV.

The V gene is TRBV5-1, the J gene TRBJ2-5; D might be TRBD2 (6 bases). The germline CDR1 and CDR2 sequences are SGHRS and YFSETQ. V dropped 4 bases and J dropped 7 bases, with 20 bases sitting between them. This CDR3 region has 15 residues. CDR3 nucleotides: TGCGCCAGCAGCCTGTCATCGGGGGTCTCTGGGACCCAGTACTTC. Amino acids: CASSLSSGVSGTQYF.

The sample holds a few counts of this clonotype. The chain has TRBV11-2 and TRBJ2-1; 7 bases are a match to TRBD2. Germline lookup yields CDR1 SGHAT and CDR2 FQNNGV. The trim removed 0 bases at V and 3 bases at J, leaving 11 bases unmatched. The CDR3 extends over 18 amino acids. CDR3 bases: TGTGCCAGCAGCTTAGACCTTGTGGTAGCGGGTTACTACAATGAGCAGTTCTTC. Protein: CASSLDLVVAGYYNEQFF. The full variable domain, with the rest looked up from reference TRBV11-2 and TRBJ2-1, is EAGVAQSPRYKIIEKRQSVAFWCNPISGHATLYWYQQILGQGPKLLIQFQNNGVVDDSQLPKDRFSAERLKGVDSTLKIQPAKLEDSAVYLCASSLDLVVAGYYNEQFFGPGTRLTVL.

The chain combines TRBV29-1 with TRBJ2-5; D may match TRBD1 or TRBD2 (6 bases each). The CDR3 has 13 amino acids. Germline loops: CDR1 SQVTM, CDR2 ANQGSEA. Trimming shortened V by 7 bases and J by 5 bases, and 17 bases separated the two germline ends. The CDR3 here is CSAIGSRGETQYF. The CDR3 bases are TGCAGCGCTATCGGGAGTAGGGGGGAGACCCAGTACTTC.

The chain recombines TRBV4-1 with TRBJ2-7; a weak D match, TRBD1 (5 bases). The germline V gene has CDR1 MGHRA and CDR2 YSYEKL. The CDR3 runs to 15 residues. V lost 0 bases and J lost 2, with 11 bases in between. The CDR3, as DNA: TGCGCCAGCAGCCAAGATCAGGGTATCCCCTACGAGCAGTACTTC. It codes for CASSQDQGIPYEQYF.

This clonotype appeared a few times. This CDR3 is CASSPTGQGFLFGYTF. The CDR3, as DNA: TGTGCCAGCTCACCGACGGGACAGGGGTTCCTCTTTGGCTACACCTTC. The V and J genes are TRBV18 and TRBJ1-2, with 10 bases lining up with TRBD1. V gave up 3 bases and J gave up 7 bases; unmatched junction bases: 11. Germline CDR1 is KGHSH and CDR2 is LQKENI. This CDR3 is 16 amino acids long.

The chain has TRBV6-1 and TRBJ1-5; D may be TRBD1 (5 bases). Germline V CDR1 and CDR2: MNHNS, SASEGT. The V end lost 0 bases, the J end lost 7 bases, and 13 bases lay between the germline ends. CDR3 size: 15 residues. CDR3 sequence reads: CASSEAVVQGQPQHF. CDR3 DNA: TGTGCCAGCAGTGAAGCGGTGGTGCAGGGACAGCCCCAGCATTTT.

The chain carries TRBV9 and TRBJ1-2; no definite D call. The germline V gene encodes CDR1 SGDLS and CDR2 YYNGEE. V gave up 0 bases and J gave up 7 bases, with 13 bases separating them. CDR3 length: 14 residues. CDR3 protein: CASSVEVPGTGYTF. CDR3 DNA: TGTGCCAGCAGCGTAGAGGTGCCCGGTACTGGCTACACCTTC.

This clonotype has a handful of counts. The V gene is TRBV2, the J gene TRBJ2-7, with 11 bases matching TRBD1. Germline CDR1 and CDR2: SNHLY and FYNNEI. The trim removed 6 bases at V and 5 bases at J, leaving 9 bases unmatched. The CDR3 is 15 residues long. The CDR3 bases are TGTGCCAGCAGGCCCCGCGGACAGGGGGCGAACGAGCAGTACTTC. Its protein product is CASRPRGQGANEQYF.

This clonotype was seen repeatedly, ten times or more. CDR3 sequence (DNA): TGTGCCAGCAGCCACGACAGTAATTCACCCCTCCACTTT. Amino acids: CASSHDSNSPLHF. The gene calls are TRBV3-1 and TRBJ1-6; maybe TRBD1 (5 bases). The length of the CDR3 is 13 residues. CDR1 LGHDT and CDR2 YNNKEL come from the germline V gene (reference sequence). Trimming stripped 3 bases from V and 6 bases from J, with 6 bases between.

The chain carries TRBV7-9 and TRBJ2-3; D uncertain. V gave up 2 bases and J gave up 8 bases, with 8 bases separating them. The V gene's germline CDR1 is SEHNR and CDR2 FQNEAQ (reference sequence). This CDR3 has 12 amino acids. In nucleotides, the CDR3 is TGTGCCAGCAGCTTACCGCTAGGTACGCAGTATTTT. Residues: CASSLPLGTQYF. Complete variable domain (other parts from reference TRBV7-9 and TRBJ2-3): DTGVSQNPRHKITKRGQNVTFRCDPISEHNRLYWYRQTLGQGPEFLTYFQNEAQLEKSRLLSDRFSAERPKGSFSTLEIQRTEQGDSAMYLCASSLPLGTQYFGPGTRLTVL.

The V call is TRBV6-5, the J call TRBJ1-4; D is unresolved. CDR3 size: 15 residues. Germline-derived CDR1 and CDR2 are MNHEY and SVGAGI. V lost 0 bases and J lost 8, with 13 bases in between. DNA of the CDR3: TGTGCCAGCAGTTACTCGGGCTCAGGAGGAGAAAAACTGTTTTTT. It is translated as CASSYSGSGGEKLFF.

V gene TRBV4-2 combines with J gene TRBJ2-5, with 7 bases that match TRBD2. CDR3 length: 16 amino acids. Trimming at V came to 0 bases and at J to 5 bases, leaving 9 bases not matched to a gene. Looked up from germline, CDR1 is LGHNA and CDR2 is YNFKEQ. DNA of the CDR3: TGTGCCAGCAGCCAAGATTATGGGGGAGGGGCGGAGACCCAGTACTTC. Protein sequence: CASSQDYGGGAETQYF.